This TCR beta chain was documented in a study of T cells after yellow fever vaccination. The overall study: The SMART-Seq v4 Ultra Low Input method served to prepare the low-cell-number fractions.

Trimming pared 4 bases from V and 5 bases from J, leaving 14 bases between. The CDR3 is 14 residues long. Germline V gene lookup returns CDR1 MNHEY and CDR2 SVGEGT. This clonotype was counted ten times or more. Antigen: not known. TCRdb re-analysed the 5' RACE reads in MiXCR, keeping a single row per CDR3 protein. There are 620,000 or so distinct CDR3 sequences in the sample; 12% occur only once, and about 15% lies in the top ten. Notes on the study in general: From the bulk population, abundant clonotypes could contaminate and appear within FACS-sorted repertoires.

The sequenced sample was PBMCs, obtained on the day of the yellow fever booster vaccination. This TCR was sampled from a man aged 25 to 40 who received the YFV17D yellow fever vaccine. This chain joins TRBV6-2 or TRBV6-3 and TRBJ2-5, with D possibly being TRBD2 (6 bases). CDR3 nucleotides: TGTGCCAGCAGTTTAACCCAGGGAGGCGAGACCCAGTACTTC. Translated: CASSLTQGGETQYF.